This paragraph reports one T cell receptor (beta chain). Its target is not known. Different DNA sequences within this sample yield the same CDR3. These data belong to a study of cytomegalovirus exposure and HLA in healthy donors. Findings of the study overall: A few CMV-associated chains were confirmed in vitro to be specific for CMV antigens. The study flagged about 150 TCR beta chains as cytomegalovirus-associated. Sequences of the TCR beta chain were said to predict the HLA-A and HLA-B alleles of most subjects accurately.

In the PCR, 60 Vbeta and 13 Jbeta primers were used. Clones were sequenced by immunoSEQ multiplex PCR, and TCRdb holds only the in-frame ones, with some missing. The sample lists about 180,000 clones; about 80% were seen once. Germline V lookup: CDR1 MDHEN, CDR2 SYDVKM. Trimming stripped 5 bases from V and 1 base from J, with 12 bases between. This CDR3 is built from 15 residues. Everyone who donated was a healthy bone marrow donor. The source is a woman between 25 and 40 years old in good health and CMV-seronegative. Sequencing was performed on PBMCs. The chain recombines TRBV28 with TRBJ1-3; D is perhaps TRBD1 (6 bases). The CDR3 loop is CASSNQGNSGNTIYF. CDR3 in DNA: TGTGCCAGCAGTAACCAGGGGAATTCTGGAAACACCATATATTTT.